This T cell receptor (beta chain) derives from a study of response to subunit inactivated influenza vaccine. Trimming cost V 4 bases and J 1 base, with 7 bases left between them. Per germline, CDR1 SGHRS and CDR2 YFSETQ. The CDR3 has 13 amino acids. This clonotype has a handful of counts. Each CDR3 protein is one row after TCRdb ran MiXCR on the RT-PCR reads. This table has 530,000 or so distinct CDR3 sequences, approximately 24% appearing once. This sample comprised CD4+ T cells sorted from PBMCs, obtained roughly 5 days after vaccination. The rearrangement joins TRBV5-1 to TRBJ2-3; D unresolved. This clonotype was sampled from a man in his fifties who received an inactivated influenza vaccine. In DNA, the CDR3 is TGCGCCAGCAGCCCGGATGGCACAGATACGCAGTATTTT. Translated: CASSPDGTDTQYF.